Listed here are 7 T cell receptor beta chains from one sample, sequenced in a study of cytomegalovirus exposure and HLA in healthy donors. This table comes from immunoSEQ multiplex PCR, and its TCRdb copy is limited to in-frame clones, with some not included. In the table there are 100,000 to 150,000 clones, 90% to 95% of which are singletons. Sequenced sample: PBMCs. Receptors were obtained from a woman aged 18-29 years in good health and CMV-seronegative.

DNA of the CDR3: TGCGCCAGCAGCAGGGACATTTTAGGTGTGACAGATACGCAGTATTTT. Its translation is CASSRDILGVTDTQYF. V usage is TRBV5-1 and J usage is TRBJ2-3; D perhaps matches TRBD1 (6 bases). There are 16 residues in the CDR3. Trimming pared 4 bases from V and 3 bases from J, leaving 18 bases between. CDR1 is SGHRS, CDR2 YFSETQ, per germline.

V usage is TRBV19 and J usage is TRBJ1-2; TRBD1 agrees at 9 bases. Germline V lookup: CDR1 LNHDA, CDR2 SQIVND (reference sequence). Trimming removed 6 bases from V and 8 bases from J; junction bases left unmatched: 7. This CDR3 has 13 amino acids. CDR3 loop: CASSRPGQGGYTF. In DNA form, the CDR3 reads TGTGCCAGTAGCCGCCCGGGACAGGGCGGCTACACCTTC.

The chain has TRBV5-5 and TRBJ1-1, with D uncertain. The CDR3 runs 15 residues. Germline V gene data show CDR1 as SGHKS and CDR2 as YYEKEE (reference sequence). Trimming shortened V by 0 bases and J by 10 bases, and 19 bases separated the two germline ends. The CDR3: CASSLVRSEVLGAFF. CDR3 sequence (DNA): TGTGCCAGCAGCTTGGTCCGTTCGGAGGTATTGGGAGCTTTCTTT.

This clone was recorded once. The chain recombines TRBV19 with TRBJ1-6; D remains unclear. The CDR3 sequence is 14 residues long. Germline CDR1 is LNHDA and CDR2 is SQIVND (reference sequence). Trimming stripped 3 bases from V and 7 bases from J, with 10 bases between. CDR3: CASSIGGSNSPLHF. The CDR3 DNA reads TGTGCCAGTAGTATTGGAGGGTCAAATTCACCCCTCCACTTT.

The chain has TRBV6-4 and TRBJ2-2; TRBD2 is a possible D gene (5 bases). This CDR3 region has 15 residues. V lost 8 bases and J lost 6, with 19 bases in between. CDR1 and CDR2 (germline): MRHNA, SNTAGT. CDR3 sequence: CASAPGSLYSGELFF. The CDR3 DNA is TGTGCCAGCGCCCCGGGGAGTCTCTACTCCGGGGAGCTGTTTTTT.

The chain combines TRBV29-1 with TRBJ2-7; TRBD2 agrees at 7 bases. The CDR3 sequence is 15 residues long. CDR1 and CDR2 from the germline V gene are SQVTM and ANQGSEA. Trimming at V came to 1 base and at J to 3 bases, leaving 9 bases not matched to a gene. The CDR3 DNA reads as TGCAGCGTTGAAGTCGGGGGGATGCTCGGCTACGAGCAGTACTTC. Translated: CSVEVGGMLGYEQYF.

The chain joins TRBV7-9 to TRBJ1-2, with 8 bases that match TRBD1. Germline loops: CDR1 SEHNR, CDR2 FQNEAQ (reference sequence). The CDR3 is 16 amino acids. Trimming at V came to 9 bases and at J to 4 bases, leaving 16 bases not matched to a gene. Written as DNA, the CDR3 is TGTGCCAGTTTAGCAGGGGGCGCGATGAATAGCTATGGCTACACCTTC. Translating gives CASLAGGAMNSYGYTF.